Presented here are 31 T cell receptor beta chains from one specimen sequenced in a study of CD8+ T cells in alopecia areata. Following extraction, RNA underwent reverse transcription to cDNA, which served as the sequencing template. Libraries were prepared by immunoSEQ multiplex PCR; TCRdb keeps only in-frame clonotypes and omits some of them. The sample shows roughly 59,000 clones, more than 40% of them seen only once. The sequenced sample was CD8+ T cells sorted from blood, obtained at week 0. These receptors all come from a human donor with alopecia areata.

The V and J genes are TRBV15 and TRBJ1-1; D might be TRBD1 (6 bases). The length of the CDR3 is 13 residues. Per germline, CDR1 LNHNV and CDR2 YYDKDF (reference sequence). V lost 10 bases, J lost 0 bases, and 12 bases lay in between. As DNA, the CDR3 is TGTGCCATCTCGGACAGTTTGAACACTGAAGCTTTCTTT. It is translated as CAISDSLNTEAFF.

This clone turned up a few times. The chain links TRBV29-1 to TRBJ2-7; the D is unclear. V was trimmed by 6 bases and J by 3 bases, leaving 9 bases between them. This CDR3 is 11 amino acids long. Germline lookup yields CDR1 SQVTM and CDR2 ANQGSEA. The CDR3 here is CSVQTRYEQYF. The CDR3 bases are TGCAGCGTCCAAACACGCTACGAGCAGTACTTC.

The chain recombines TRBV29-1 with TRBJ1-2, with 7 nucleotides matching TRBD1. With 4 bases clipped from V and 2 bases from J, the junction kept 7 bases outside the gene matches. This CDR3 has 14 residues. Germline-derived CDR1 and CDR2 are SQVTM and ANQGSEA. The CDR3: CSVGGTVENYGYTF. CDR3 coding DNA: TGCAGCGTTGGGGGGACAGTCGAAAACTATGGCTACACCTTC.

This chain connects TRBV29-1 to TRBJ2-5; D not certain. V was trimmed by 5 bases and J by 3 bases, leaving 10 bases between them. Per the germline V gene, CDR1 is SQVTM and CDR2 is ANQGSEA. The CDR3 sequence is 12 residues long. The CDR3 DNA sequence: TGCAGCGTTATGGGCAGCAAAGAGACCCAGTACTTC. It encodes CSVMGSKETQYF.

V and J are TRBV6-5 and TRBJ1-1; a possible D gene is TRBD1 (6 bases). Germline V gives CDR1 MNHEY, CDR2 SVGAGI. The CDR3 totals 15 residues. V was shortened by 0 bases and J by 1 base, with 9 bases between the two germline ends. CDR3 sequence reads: CASSYSGGQNTEAFF. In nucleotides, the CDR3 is TGTGCCAGCAGTTACTCGGGGGGACAGAACACTGAAGCTTTCTTT.

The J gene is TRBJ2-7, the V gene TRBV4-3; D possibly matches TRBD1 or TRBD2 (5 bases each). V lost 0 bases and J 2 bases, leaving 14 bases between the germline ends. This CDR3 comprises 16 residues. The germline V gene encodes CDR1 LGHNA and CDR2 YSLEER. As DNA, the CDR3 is TGCGCCAGCAGCCAAGATAGGGGAGTGGGGACCTACGAGCAGTACTTC. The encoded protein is CASSQDRGVGTYEQYF.

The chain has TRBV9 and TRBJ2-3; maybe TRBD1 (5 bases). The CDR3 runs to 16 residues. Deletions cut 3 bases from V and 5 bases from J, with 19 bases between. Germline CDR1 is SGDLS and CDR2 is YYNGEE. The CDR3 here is CASSAGGAVWGDTQYF. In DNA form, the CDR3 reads TGTGCCAGCAGCGCCGGTGGGGCGGTATGGGGAGATACGCAGTATTTT.

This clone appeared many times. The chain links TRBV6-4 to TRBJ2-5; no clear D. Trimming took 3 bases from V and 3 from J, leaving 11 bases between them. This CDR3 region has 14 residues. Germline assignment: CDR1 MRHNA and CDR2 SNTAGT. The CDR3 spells CASSDRPQEETQYF. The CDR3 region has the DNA TGTGCCAGCAGTGATCGGCCCCAGGAAGAGACCCAGTACTTC.

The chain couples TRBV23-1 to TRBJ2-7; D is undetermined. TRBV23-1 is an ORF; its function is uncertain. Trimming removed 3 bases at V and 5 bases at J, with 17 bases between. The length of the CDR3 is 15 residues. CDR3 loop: CASSQTCSPSHEQYF. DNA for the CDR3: TGCGCCAGCAGTCAGACTTGCTCCCCAAGCCACGAGCAGTACTTC.

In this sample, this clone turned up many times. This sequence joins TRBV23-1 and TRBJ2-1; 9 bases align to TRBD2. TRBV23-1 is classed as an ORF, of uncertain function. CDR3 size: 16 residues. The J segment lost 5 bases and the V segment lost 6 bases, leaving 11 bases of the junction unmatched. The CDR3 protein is CASSQGASGTDNEQFF. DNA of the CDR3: TGCGCCAGCAGCCAAGGGGCTAGCGGGACAGACAATGAGCAGTTCTTC.

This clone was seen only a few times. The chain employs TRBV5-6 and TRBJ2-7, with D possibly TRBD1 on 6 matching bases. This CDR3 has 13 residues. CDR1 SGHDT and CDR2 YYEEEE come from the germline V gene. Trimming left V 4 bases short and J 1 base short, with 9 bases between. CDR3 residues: CASSPGQSYEQYF. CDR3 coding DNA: TGTGCCAGCAGCCCGGGACAATCCTACGAGCAGTACTTC.

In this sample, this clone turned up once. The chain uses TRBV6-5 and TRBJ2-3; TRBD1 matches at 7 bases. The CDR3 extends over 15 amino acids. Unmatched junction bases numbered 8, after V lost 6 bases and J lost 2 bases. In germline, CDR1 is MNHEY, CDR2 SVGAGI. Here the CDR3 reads CASSRRDSNTDTQYF. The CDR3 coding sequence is TGTGCCAGCAGCAGAAGGGACAGCAACACAGATACGCAGTATTTT.

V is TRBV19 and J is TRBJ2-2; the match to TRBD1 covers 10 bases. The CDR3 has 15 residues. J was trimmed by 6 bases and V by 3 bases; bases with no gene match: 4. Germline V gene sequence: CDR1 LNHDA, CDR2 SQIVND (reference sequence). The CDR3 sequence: CASSMSGTGAGELFF. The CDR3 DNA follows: TGTGCCAGTAGTATGTCCGGGACAGGGGCCGGGGAGCTGTTTTTT.

The CDR3 here is CSVGGLAGVVDTQYF. CDR3 sequence (DNA): TGCAGCGTTGGCGGACTAGCGGGAGTAGTAGATACGCAGTATTTT. V is TRBV29-1 and J is TRBJ2-3; 13 bases are a match to TRBD2. The CDR3 consists of 15 residues. V trimming: 4 bases; J trimming: 5 bases; junction bases outside the gene matches: 6. Per germline, CDR1 SQVTM and CDR2 ANQGSEA.

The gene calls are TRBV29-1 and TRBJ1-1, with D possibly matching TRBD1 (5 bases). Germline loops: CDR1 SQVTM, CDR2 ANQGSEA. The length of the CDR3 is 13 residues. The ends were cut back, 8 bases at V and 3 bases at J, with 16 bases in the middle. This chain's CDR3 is CSSGAGRDTEAFF. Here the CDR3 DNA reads TGCAGCTCTGGGGCAGGGAGGGACACTGAAGCTTTCTTT.

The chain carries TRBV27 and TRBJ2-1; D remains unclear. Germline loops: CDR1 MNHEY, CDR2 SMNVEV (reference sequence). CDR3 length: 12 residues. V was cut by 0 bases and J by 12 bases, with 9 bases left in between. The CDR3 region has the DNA TGTGCCAGCAGTTTATCGAACCGCAGGCAGTTCTTC. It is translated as CASSLSNRRQFF.

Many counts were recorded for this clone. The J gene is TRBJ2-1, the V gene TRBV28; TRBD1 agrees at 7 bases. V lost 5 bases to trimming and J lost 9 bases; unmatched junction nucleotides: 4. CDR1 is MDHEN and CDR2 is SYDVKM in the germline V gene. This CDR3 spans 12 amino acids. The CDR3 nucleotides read TGTGCCAGCAGTCCGACAGGGATTGAGCAGTTCTTC. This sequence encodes CASSPTGIEQFF.

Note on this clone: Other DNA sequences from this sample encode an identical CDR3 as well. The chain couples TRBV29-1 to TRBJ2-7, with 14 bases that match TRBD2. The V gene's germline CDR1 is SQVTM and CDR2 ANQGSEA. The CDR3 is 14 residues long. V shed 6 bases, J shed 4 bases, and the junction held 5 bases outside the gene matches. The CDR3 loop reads CSVEGLAGAYEQYF. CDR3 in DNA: TGCAGCGTGGAGGGACTAGCGGGAGCTTACGAGCAGTACTTC.

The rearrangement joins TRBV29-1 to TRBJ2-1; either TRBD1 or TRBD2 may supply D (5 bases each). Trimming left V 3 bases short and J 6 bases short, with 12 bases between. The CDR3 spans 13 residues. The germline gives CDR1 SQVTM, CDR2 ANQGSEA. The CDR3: CSVDEGIRNEQFF. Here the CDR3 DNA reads TGCAGCGTTGATGAGGGGATCCGCAATGAGCAGTTCTTC.

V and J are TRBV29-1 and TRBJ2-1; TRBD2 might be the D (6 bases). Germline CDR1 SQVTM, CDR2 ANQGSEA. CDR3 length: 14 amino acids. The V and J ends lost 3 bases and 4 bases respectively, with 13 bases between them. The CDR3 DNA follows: TGCAGCGTTGATCGCGGGATTGTATACAATGAGCAGTTCTTC. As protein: CSVDRGIVYNEQFF.

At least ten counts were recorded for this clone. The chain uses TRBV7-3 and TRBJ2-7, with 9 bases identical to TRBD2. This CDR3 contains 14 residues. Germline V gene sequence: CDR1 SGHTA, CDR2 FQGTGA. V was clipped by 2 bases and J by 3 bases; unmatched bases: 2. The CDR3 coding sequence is TGTGCCAGCAGCTTATCTAGCGGGAACTACGAGCAGTACTTC. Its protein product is CASSLSSGNYEQYF. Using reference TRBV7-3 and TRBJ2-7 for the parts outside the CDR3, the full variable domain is GAGVSQTPSNKVTEKGKYVELRCDPISGHTALYWYRQSLGQGPEFLIYFQGTGAADDSGLPNDRFFAVRPEGSVSTLKIQRTERGDSAVYLCASSLSSGNYEQYFGPGTRLTVT.

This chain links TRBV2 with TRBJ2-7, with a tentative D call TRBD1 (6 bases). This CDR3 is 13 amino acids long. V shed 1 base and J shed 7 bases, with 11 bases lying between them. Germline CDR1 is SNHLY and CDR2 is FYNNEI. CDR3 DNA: TGTGCCAGCAGTGAAGAGGCAGGGGAAGAGCAGTACTTC. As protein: CASSEEAGEEQYF.

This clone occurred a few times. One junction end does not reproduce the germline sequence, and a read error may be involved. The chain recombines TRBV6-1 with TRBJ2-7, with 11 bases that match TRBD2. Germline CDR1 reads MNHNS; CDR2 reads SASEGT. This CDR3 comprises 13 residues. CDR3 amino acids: CSSNLAGGPEQYF. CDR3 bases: TGTTCCAGCAATTTAGCGGGAGGGCCCGAGCAGTACTTC.

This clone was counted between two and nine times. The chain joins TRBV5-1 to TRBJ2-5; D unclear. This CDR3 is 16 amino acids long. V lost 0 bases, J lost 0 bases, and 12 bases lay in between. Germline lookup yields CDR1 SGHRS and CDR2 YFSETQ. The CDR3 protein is CASSLVSDMYQETQYF. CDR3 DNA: TGCGCCAGCAGCTTGGTCAGTGACATGTACCAAGAGACCCAGTACTTC.

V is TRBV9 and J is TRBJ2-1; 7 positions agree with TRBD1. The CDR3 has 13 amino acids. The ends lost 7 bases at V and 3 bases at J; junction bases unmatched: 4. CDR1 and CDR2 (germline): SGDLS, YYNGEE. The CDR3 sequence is CASSQGDYNEQFF. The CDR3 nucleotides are TGTGCCAGCTCCCAGGGGGACTACAATGAGCAGTTCTTC.

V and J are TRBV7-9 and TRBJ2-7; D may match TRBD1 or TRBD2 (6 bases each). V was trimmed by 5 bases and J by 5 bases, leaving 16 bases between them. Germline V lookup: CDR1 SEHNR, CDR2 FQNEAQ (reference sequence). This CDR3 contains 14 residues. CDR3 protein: CASSASWGANEQYF. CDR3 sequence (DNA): TGTGCCAGCAGCGCCTCGTGGGGGGCCAACGAGCAGTACTTC. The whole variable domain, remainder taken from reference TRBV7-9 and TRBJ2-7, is DTGVSQNPRHKITKRGQNVTFRCDPISEHNRLYWYRQTLGQGPEFLTYFQNEAQLEKSRLLSDRFSAERPKGSFSTLEIQRTEQGDSAMYLCASSASWGANEQYFGPGTRLTVT.

For the CDR3, the DNA is TGCAGCGTTGAAGATGGAAGTGGAGACAGGGGGCCCAGCTACGAGCAGTACTTC. Protein sequence: CSVEDGSGDRGPSYEQYF. This sequence joins TRBV29-1 and TRBJ2-7, with 10 bases that match TRBD1. V dropped 0 bases and J dropped 3; count of bases not matched to a gene: 14. The length of the CDR3 is 18 residues. Germline V gene data show CDR1 as SQVTM and CDR2 as ANQGSEA.

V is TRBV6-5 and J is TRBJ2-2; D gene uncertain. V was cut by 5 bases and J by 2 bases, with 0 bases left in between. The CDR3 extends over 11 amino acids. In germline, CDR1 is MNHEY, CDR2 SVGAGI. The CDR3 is CASSNTGELFF. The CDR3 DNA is TGTGCCAGCAGTAACACCGGGGAGCTGTTTTTT.

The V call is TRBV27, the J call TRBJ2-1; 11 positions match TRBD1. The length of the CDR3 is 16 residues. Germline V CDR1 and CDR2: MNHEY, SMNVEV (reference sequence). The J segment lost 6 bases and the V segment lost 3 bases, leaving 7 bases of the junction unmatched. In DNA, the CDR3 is TGTGCCAGCAGTTTGTCCGGGACAGGGGGGCTCAATGAGCAGTTCTTC. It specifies CASSLSGTGGLNEQFF.

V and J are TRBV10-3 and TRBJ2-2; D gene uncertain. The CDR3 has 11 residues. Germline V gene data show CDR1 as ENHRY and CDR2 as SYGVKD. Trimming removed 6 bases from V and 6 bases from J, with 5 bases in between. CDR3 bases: TGTGCCATCAGGGGCGCCGGGGAGCTGTTTTTT. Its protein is CAIRGAGELFF.

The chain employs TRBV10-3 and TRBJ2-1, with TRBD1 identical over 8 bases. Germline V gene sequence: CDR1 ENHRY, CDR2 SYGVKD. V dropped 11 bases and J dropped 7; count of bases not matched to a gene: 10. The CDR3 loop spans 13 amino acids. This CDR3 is CALGRGLRNEQFF. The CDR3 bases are TGTGCCTTGGGCAGGGGGCTTCGGAATGAGCAGTTCTTC.